This T cell receptor (beta chain) was profiled in a study of control samples from healthy donors and cancer patients. Repertoires were generated with immunoSEQ multiplex PCR, while TCRdb's copy carries only in-frame clones and drops some. The sample gives more than 85,000 clones, 90% to 95% of which show up once; over 2% is in the top ten. Trimming at V came to 2 bases and at J to 4 bases, leaving 6 bases not matched to a gene. From germline, CDR1 is SGHRS and CDR2 YFSETQ. The CDR3 consists of 16 residues. The receptor was isolated from a woman between 18 and 29 years old in good health. The material sequenced was blood. The chain recombines TRBV5-1 with TRBJ2-2; 9 nucleotides match TRBD2. CDR3 sequence: CASSLTQRGVTGELFF. Written as DNA, the CDR3 is TGCGCCAGCAGCTTAACCCAGCGGGGGGTCACCGGGGAGCTGTTTTTT.